The next 27 T cell receptor beta chains were all read from a single sample in a study of Graves' ophthalmopathy and Graves' hyperthyroidism listed by TCRdb under 2018. TCRdb records Illumina HiSeq 2000 as the sequencer. For repertoire sequencing, the TCR beta CDR3 regions were amplified from RNA transcripts. The first round of RT-PCR was done with HTBI primers and the Qiagen OneStep RT-PCR kit, and was followed by a second round of multiplex PCR, then size selection and purification. The public reads were quality trimmed at Q25 with fastp and then assembled into clones with MiXCR by TCRdb, keeping productive beta chains. Rows with a matching CDR3 protein are joined into one entry that keeps the most common DNA and genes. This sample comprises roughly 500,000 distinct CDR3 sequences, 14% of them detected only once. The top ten constitute approximately 9.8% of the sample. What was sequenced was blood. The receptors shown here come from a woman aged 25 to 45 with Graves' ophthalmopathy. Donor details come from another sample of the same person, matched by shared clones.

About this clonotype: This clone may be a read error of a much larger clone one base away. This CDR3 fails to terminate in the conserved phenylalanine or tryptophan, so it likely reflects a read error. The chain recombines TRBV5-1 with TRBJ1-1; no reliable D call. The germline V and J ends were trimmed by 4 bases and 1 base, with 14 bases remaining between them. CDR3 length: 15 amino acids. Germline CDR1 SGHRS, CDR2 YFSETQ. The CDR3 DNA sequence: TGCGCCAGCAGCCCACCCTTCGAGGCGAACACTGAAGCTTTCTAT. Translating it yields CASSPPFEANTEAFY.

This clonotype turned up a few times. A junction end diverges from the germline sequence, so it may reflect a read error. The V and J genes are TRBV7-2 and TRBJ1-1; D remains unclear. Germline CDR1 and CDR2: SGHTA and FQGNSA. The CDR3 contains 13 residues. The CDR3 sequence is CASSLVTNTESFF. The CDR3 bases are TGTGCCAGCAGCCTAGTAACGAACACTGAATCTTTCTTT.

This clonotype was recorded many times. The chain links TRBV28 to TRBJ1-2, with D maybe TRBD1 (5 bases). The CDR3 consists of 13 residues. The ends were cut back, 8 bases at V and 2 bases at J, with 12 bases in the middle. Germline values: CDR1 MDHEN, CDR2 SYDVKM. In nucleotides, the CDR3 is TGTGCCAGCCTGGGGGGGAGAAACTATGGCTACACCTTC. It codes for CASLGGRNYGYTF.

This clonotype has at least ten counts. The chain uses TRBV12-3 or TRBV12-4 and TRBJ1-3; no definite D call. Trimming shortened V by 5 bases and J by 0 bases, and 5 bases separated the two germline ends. There are 13 residues in the CDR3. The CDR3 sequence: CASSLSSGNTIYF. As DNA, the CDR3 is TGTGCCAGCAGTCTAAGCTCTGGAAACACCATATATTTT.

This clonotype was observed a single time. Just one base apart from a much larger clone, this may be a read error. The chain couples TRBV10-1 to TRBJ1-1; a weak D match, TRBD1 (5 bases). The CDR3 contains 15 residues. Trimming left V 3 bases short and J 4 bases short, with 15 bases between. Germline assignment: CDR1 WNHNN and CDR2 SYGVQD (reference sequence). CDR3 DNA sequence: TGCGCCAGCAGTGACCCAGGGATGGGAGTCACTGAAGCTTTCTTT. This gives the protein CASSDPGMGVTEAFF.

This clonotype came up many times. This chain links TRBV6-1 with TRBJ1-2; TRBD1 aligns across 8 bases. With V trimmed by 4 bases and J by 8 bases, 9 bases remained unmatched. The CDR3 is 14 amino acids. Germline assignment: CDR1 MNHNS and CDR2 SASEGT. The CDR3 coding sequence is TGTGCCAGCAGTGCCAGACAGGGGACAGTGGGCTACACCTTC. Translation gives CASSARQGTVGYTF.

This clonotype was counted ten times or more. The chain has TRBV6-1 and TRBJ1-5; 12 bases agree with TRBD1. V trimming: 7 bases; J trimming: 8 bases; junction bases outside the gene matches: 9. CDR3 length equals 15 residues. Germline V gene lookup returns CDR1 MNHNS and CDR2 SASEGT. CDR3 sequence reads: CASNSGTGGSEPQHF. The CDR3 DNA sequence: TGTGCCAGCAACTCCGGGACAGGGGGCTCGGAGCCCCAGCATTTT.

The chain combines TRBV12-3 or TRBV12-4 with TRBJ1-1; unclear D gene. This CDR3 spans 16 amino acids. V was shortened by 7 bases and J by 2 bases, with 20 bases between the two germline ends. The CDR3 DNA reads as TGTGCCAGCACCCTCGACACCGTAGGCCCAAACACTGAAGCTTTCTTT. It encodes CASTLDTVGPNTEAFF.

This clonotype was found many times. The chain combines TRBV7-9 with TRBJ2-5; TRBD1 agrees at 9 bases. The germline V gene has CDR1 SEHNR and CDR2 FQNEAQ (reference sequence). J was trimmed by 5 bases and V by 6 bases; bases with no gene match: 7. There are 14 residues in the CDR3. The CDR3 region has the DNA TGTGCCAGCAGACCGGGACAGGGTTCCGAGACCCAGTACTTC. Translating gives CASRPGQGSETQYF. Based on the CDR3 plus reference TRBV7-9 and TRBJ2-5, the full variable domain is DTGVSQNPRHKITKRGQNVTFRCDPISEHNRLYWYRQTLGQGPEFLTYFQNEAQLEKSRLLSDRFSAERPKGSFSTLEIQRTEQGDSAMYLCASRPGQGSETQYFGPGTRLLVL.

This clonotype was seen repeatedly, ten times or more. V gene TRBV11-2 combines with J gene TRBJ2-5; TRBD2 agrees at 10 bases. J lost 4 bases, V lost 1 base, and 6 bases had no gene match. The CDR3 contains 16 residues. CDR1 SGHAT and CDR2 FQNNGV come from the germline V gene. In DNA form, the CDR3 reads TGTGCCAGCAGCTTAGCAGCGGGGGGGCAAGGAGAGACCCAGTACTTC. Its protein product is CASSLAAGGQGETQYF.

This clonotype was observed many times. This rearrangement joins TRBV12-3 or TRBV12-4 to TRBJ1-1, with a possible D match to TRBD1 (5 bases). The V end lost 2 bases, the J end lost 4 bases, and 14 bases lay between the germline ends. The CDR3 runs 15 residues. The CDR3 nucleotides read TGTGCCAGCAGTTTATCCCTTATTGGGGGCACTGAAGCTTTCTTT. Translated, it gives CASSLSLIGGTEAFF.

This clonotype appeared many times. The genes are TRBV2 and TRBJ2-2; D not certain. The germline V and J ends were trimmed by 5 bases and 4 bases, with 8 bases remaining between them. Germline lookup yields CDR1 SNHLY and CDR2 FYNNEI. The CDR3 is made up of 13 amino acids. The CDR3 reads CASSRTGTGELFF. CDR3 sequence (DNA): TGTGCCAGCAGTAGGACGGGCACCGGGGAGCTGTTTTTT.

This clonotype was seen repeatedly, ten times or more. The V call is TRBV19, the J call TRBJ1-2; D gene ambiguous. The V end was cut by 9 bases, the J end by 0 bases, with 11 bases between. The V gene's germline CDR1 is LNHDA and CDR2 SQIVND (reference sequence). The CDR3 has 13 amino acids. The CDR3 DNA is TGTGCCAGCGAGAATCAAGCTAACTATGGCTACACCTTC. Amino acids: CASENQANYGYTF.

Comments on this clonotype: This is likely a read error, given that the CDR3 carries no conserved phenylalanine or tryptophan at its end. This chain links TRBV12-3 or TRBV12-4 with TRBJ1-1; D call uncertain. V was pared by 9 bases and J by 1 base, with 9 bases between. CDR3 length equals 12 residues. For the CDR3, the DNA is TGTGCCAGTAAAGACGGGAACACTGAAGCTTTCTAT. It is translated as CASKDGNTEAFY.

This sequence joins TRBV5-1 and TRBJ1-1; the match to TRBD1 covers 8 bases. CDR3 size: 13 residues. The junction had 3 bases not matched to a gene; V was cut back by 5 bases and J by 3 bases. Germline V lookup: CDR1 SGHRS, CDR2 YFSETQ. The CDR3 bases are TGCGCCAGCAGGGACAGGGATTACACTGAAGCTTTCTTT. Protein sequence: CASRDRDYTEAFF.

This clonotype has at least ten counts. V gene TRBV9 combines with J gene TRBJ2-2; TRBD2 might be the D (6 bases). This CDR3 is built from 15 residues. Trimming took 0 bases from V and 0 from J, leaving 6 bases between them. Looked up from germline, CDR1 is SGDLS and CDR2 is YYNGEE. This CDR3 reads CASSVGGANTGELFF. The DNA of the CDR3 is TGTGCCAGCAGCGTAGGGGGGGCGAACACCGGGGAGCTGTTTTTT.

In this sample, this clonotype turned up a few times. This may be a read error: a much more frequent sequence differs by one nucleotide. The chain employs TRBV2 and TRBJ1-1, with 7 nucleotides matching TRBD1. This CDR3 has 14 amino acids. Germline CDR1 is SNHLY and CDR2 is FYNNEI. The CDR3 region is CASIWGQMNTDAFF. The CDR3 DNA reads as TGTGCCAGCATCTGGGGACAGATGAACACTGACGCTTTCTTT. The full variable domain, with the rest looked up from reference TRBV2 and TRBJ1-1, is EPEVTQTPSHQVTQMGQEVILRCVPISNHLYFYWYRQILGQKVEFLVSFYNNEISEKSEIFDDQFSVERPDGSNFTLKIRSTKLEDSAMYFCASIWGQMNTDAFFGQGTRLTVV.

This clonotype was observed many times. The chain recombines TRBV9 with TRBJ1-1, with D perhaps matching TRBD1 (5 bases). Germline V lookup: CDR1 SGDLS, CDR2 YYNGEE. V was shortened by 0 bases and J by 0 bases, with 9 bases between the two germline ends. The CDR3 runs 15 residues. CDR3 residues: CASSVDGGLNTEAFF. The DNA of the CDR3 is TGTGCCAGCAGCGTAGATGGGGGTTTGAACACTGAAGCTTTCTTT.

Ten or more counts support this clonotype. The chain carries TRBV27 and TRBJ2-5, with D unresolved. This CDR3 comprises 17 residues. The germline gives CDR1 MNHEY, CDR2 SMNVEV (reference sequence). The V end was cut by 2 bases, the J end by 1 base, with 17 bases between. The CDR3 protein is CASSLLAGTDIQETQYF. DNA for the CDR3: TGTGCCAGCAGTTTACTGGCAGGCACAGATATCCAAGAGACCCAGTACTTC.

The table lists this clonotype with many counts. This chain joins TRBV29-1 and TRBJ2-7, with D perhaps assigned TRBD1 or TRBD2 (7 bases each). Germline-derived CDR1 and CDR2 are SQVTM and ANQGSEA. The CDR3 is made up of 12 amino acids. With 5 bases removed from V and 5 bases from J, the gap between germline ends came to 13 bases. CDR3: CSVMTGRDEQYF. The CDR3 DNA follows: TGCAGCGTTATGACAGGGAGGGACGAGCAGTACTTC.

This clonotype showed up many times. V and J are TRBV9 and TRBJ2-7; maybe TRBD2 (6 bases). Germline CDR1 is SGDLS and CDR2 is YYNGEE. The CDR3 is made up of 14 amino acids. Trimming cost V 1 base and J 3 bases, with 11 bases left between them. Here the CDR3 reads CASSVQGGNYEQYF. The CDR3 DNA reads as TGTGCCAGCAGCGTACAGGGAGGAAACTACGAGCAGTACTTC. Drawing the rest from reference TRBV9 and TRBJ2-7, the complete variable domain is DSGVTQTPKHLITATGQRVTLRCSPRSGDLSVYWYQQSLDQGLQFLIQYYNGEERAKGNILERFSAQQFPDLHSELNLSSLELGDSALYFCASSVQGGNYEQYFGPGTRLTVT.

The sample holds many counts of this clonotype. The chain has TRBV4-1 and TRBJ2-5, with 9 bases fitting TRBD2. Germline trimming cut 0 bases from V and 3 bases from J; bases unmatched to any gene: 5. Germline V CDR1 and CDR2: MGHRA, YSYEKL. The CDR3 covers 16 residues. CDR3 nucleotide sequence: TGCGCCAGCAGCCAAGAGCCAATAGCGGGGGAAGAGACCCAGTACTTC. This translates into CASSQEPIAGEETQYF.

The chain is built from TRBV5-6 and TRBJ2-7, with unresolved D. The V end was cut by 0 bases, the J end by 3 bases, with 13 bases between. The CDR3 is 15 residues long. Germline CDR1 SGHDT, CDR2 YYEEEE. CDR3 residues: CASSLEAWGNYEQYF. The DNA for the CDR3 is TGTGCCAGCAGCTTGGAGGCCTGGGGTAACTACGAGCAGTACTTC.

The chain has TRBV6-2 or TRBV6-3 and TRBJ2-3; the match to TRBD2 covers 7 bases. Germline V gene data show CDR1 as MNHEY and CDR2 as SVGEGT. The ends lost 7 bases at V and 2 bases at J; junction bases unmatched: 6. The CDR3 runs 14 residues. This CDR3 is CASTLTSSTDTQYF. The CDR3 bases are TGTGCCAGCACCCTGACTAGCTCCACAGATACGCAGTATTTT.

This clonotype was detected many times. The J gene is TRBJ1-2, the V gene TRBV12-3 or TRBV12-4, with TRBD1 identical over 11 bases. The CDR3 length is 16 residues. The V segment lost 6 bases and the J segment 5 bases; nucleotides outside the gene matches: 11. Written as DNA, the CDR3 is TGTGCCAGCAGCCTAAGTCGGACAGGGGGCAGTTATGGCTACACCTTC. Translated: CASSLSRTGGSYGYTF.

This clonotype has a count of ten or more. The chain joins TRBV28 to TRBJ1-1, with D possibly TRBD1 on 5 matching bases. The CDR3 runs 15 residues. V lost 5 bases, J lost 3 bases, and 16 bases lay in between. Germline values: CDR1 MDHEN, CDR2 SYDVKM. CDR3 protein: CASSHWVTGDTEAFF. In DNA form, the CDR3 reads TGTGCCAGCAGTCATTGGGTCACGGGGGACACTGAAGCTTTCTTT.

This clonotype has just a few counts. One base away lies a much larger clone, so this may be a sequencing read error. The chain links TRBV7-2 to TRBJ2-5; 11 nucleotides match TRBD2. Germline V gene lookup returns CDR1 SGHTA and CDR2 FQGNSA. This CDR3 region has 14 residues. With 4 bases clipped from V and 3 bases from J, the junction kept 1 base outside the gene matches. This CDR3 is CASSSGLAEETQYF. In DNA, the CDR3 is TGTGCCAGCAGCTCGGGACTAGCGGAAGAGACCCAGTACTTC.